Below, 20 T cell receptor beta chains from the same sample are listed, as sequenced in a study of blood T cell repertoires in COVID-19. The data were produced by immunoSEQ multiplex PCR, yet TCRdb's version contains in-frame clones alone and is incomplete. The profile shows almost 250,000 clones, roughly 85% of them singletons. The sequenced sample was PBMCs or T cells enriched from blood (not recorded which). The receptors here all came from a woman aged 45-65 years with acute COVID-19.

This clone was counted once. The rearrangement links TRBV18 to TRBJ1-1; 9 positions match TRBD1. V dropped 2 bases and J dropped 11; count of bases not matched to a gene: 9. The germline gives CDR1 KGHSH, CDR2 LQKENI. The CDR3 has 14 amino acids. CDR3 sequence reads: CASSPGTGQWWAFF. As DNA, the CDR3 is TGTGCCAGCTCACCAGGGACAGGGCAATGGTGGGCTTTCTTT.

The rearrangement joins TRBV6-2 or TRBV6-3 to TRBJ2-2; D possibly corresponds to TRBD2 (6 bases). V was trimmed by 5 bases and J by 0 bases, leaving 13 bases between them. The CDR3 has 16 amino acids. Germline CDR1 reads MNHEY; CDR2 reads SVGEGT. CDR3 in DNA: TGTGCCAGCAGTCGCGGGACGCCGGCGAACACCGGGGAGCTGTTTTTT. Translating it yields CASSRGTPANTGELFF.

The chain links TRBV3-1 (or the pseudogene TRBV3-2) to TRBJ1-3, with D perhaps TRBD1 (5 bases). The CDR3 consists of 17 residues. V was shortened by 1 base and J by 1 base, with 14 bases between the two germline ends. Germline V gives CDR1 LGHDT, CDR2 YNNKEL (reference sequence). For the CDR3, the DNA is TGTGCCAGCAGCCAAGTATTCGGGGGGTTATCTGGAAACACCATATATTTT. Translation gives CASSQVFGGLSGNTIYF.

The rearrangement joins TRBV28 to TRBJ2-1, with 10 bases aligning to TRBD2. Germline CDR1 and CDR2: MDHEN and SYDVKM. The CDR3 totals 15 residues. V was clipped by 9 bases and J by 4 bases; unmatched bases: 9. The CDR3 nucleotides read TGTGCCAGTAGCGGGGGGTCCGTTTTTTACAATGAGCAGTTCTTC. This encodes CASSGGSVFYNEQFF.

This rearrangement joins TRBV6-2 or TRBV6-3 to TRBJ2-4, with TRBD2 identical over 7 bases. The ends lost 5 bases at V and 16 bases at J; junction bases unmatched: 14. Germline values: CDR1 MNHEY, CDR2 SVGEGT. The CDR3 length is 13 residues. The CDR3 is CASSPGSGGGRYF. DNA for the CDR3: TGTGCCAGCAGTCCCGGCTCAGGTGGCGGGAGATACTTC.

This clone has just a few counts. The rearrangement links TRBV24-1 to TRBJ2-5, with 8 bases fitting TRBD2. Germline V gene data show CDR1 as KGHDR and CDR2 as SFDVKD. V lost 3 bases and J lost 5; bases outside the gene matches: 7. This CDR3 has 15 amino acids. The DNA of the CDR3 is TGTGCCACCAGTGATGGTCGGGGGGGCCGCGAGACCCAGTACTTC. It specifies CATSDGRGGRETQYF.

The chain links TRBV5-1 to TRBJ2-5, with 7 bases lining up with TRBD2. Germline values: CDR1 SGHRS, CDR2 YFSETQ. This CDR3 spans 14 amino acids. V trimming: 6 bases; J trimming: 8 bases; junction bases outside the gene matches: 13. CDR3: CASTLAGEKRTQYF. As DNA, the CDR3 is TGCGCCAGCACCCTCGCGGGGGAGAAGAGAACCCAGTACTTC.

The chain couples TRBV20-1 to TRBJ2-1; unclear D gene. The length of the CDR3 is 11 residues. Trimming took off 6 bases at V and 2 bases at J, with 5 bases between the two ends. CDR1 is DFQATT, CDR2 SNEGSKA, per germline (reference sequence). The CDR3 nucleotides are TGCAGTGCCGACACCTACAATGAGCAGTTCTTC. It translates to CSADTYNEQFF.

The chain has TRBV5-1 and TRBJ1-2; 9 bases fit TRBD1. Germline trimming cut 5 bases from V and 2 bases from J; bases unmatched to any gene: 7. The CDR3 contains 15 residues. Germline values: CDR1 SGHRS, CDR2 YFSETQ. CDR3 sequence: CASSPRTGENYGYTF. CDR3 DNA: TGCGCCAGCAGTCCTAGGACAGGGGAAAACTATGGCTACACCTTC.

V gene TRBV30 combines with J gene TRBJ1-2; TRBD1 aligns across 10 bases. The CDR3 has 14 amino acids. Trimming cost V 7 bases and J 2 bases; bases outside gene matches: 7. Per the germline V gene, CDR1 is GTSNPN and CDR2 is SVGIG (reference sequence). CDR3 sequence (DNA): TGTGCCTACCCCTCGGGACAGGGGAACTATGGCTACACCTTC. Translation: CAYPSGQGNYGYTF.

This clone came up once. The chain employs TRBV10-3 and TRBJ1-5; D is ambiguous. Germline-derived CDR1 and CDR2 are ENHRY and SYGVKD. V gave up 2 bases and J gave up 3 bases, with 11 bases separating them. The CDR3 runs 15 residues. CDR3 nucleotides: TGTGCCATCAGTGAGGCGGAGGCATACAATCAGCCCCAGCATTTT. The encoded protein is CAISEAEAYNQPQHF.

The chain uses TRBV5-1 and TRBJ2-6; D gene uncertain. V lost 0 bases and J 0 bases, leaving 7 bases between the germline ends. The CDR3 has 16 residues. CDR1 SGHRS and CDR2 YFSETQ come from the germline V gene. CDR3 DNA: TGCGCCAGCAGCTTGGAACCGGGCTCTGGGGCCAACGTCCTGACTTTC. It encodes CASSLEPGSGANVLTF.

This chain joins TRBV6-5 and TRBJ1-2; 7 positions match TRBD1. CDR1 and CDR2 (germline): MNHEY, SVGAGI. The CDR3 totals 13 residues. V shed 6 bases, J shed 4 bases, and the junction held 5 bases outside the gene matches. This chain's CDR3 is CASRRGGAYGYTF. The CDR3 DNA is TGTGCCAGCAGACGAGGGGGCGCCTATGGCTACACCTTC.

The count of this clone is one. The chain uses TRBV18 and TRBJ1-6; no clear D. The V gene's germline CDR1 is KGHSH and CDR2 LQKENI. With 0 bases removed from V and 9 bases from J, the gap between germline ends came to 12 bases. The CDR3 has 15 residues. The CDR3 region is CASSPPLQITSPLHF. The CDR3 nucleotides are TGTGCCAGCTCACCACCGTTACAGATAACTTCACCCCTCCACTTT.

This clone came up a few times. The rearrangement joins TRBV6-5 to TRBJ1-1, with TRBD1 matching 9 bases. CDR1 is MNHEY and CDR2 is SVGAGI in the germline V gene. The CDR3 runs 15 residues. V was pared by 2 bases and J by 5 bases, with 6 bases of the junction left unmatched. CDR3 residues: CASSYGQGFRTEAFF. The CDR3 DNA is TGTGCCAGCAGTTACGGACAGGGGTTTAGGACTGAAGCTTTCTTT.

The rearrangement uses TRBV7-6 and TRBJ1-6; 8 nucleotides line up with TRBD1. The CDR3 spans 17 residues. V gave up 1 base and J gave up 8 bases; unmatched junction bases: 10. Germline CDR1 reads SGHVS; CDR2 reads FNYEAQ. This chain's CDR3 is CASSLGTGFGRDSPLHF. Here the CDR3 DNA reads TGTGCCAGCAGCTTAGGGACAGGGTTCGGGCGCGATTCACCCCTCCACTTT. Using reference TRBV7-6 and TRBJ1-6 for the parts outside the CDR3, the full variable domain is GAGVSQSPRYKVTKRGQDVALRCDPISGHVSLYWYRQALGQGPEFLTYFNYEAQQDKSGLPNDRFSAERPEGSISTLTIQRTEQRDSAMYRCASSLGTGFGRDSPLHFGNGTRLTVT.

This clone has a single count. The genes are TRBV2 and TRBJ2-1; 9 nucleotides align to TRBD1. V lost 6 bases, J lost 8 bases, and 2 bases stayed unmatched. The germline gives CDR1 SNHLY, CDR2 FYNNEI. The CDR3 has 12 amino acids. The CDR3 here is CASRGDRDEQFF. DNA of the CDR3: TGTGCCAGCAGGGGGGACAGGGATGAGCAGTTCTTC.

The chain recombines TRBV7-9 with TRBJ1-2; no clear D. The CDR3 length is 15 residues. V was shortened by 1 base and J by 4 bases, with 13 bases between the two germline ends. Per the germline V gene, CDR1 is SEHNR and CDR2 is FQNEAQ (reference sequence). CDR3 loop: CASSLEEGAGYGYTF. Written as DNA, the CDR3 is TGTGCCAGCAGCTTAGAGGAGGGCGCAGGCTATGGCTACACCTTC.

CDR3 in DNA: TGCGCCAGCAGCTTGCTGTCGGGGGGAGGACAAGAGACCCAGTACTTC. The encoded protein is CASSLLSGGGQETQYF. V and J are TRBV5-1 and TRBJ2-5; 7 nucleotides align to TRBD2. The CDR3 has 16 amino acids. V lost 1 base to trimming and J lost 2 bases; unmatched junction nucleotides: 8. Germline CDR1 and CDR2: SGHRS and YFSETQ.

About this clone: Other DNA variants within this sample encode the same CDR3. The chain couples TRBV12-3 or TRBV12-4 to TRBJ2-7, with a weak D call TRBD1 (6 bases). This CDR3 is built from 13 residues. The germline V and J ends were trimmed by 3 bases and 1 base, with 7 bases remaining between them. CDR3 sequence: CASSLGASYEQYF. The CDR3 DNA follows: TGTGCCAGCAGTTTGGGGGCATCCTACGAGCAGTACTTC.